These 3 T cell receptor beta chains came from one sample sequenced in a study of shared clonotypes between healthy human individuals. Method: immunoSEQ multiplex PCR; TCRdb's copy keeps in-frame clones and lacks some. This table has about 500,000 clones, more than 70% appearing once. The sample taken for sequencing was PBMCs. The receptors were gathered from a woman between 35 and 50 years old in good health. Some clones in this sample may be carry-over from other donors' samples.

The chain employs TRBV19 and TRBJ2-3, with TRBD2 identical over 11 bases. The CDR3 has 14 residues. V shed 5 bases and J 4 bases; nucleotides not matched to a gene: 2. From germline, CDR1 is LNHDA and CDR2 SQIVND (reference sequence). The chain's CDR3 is CASSVGLAADTQYF. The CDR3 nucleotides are TGTGCCAGTAGTGTGGGACTAGCGGCAGATACGCAGTATTTT.

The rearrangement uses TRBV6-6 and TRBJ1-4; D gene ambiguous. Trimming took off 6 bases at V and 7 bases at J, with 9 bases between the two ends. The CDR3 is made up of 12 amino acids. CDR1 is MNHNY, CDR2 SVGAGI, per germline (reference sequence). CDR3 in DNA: TGTGCCAGCAGCTACGGGAGTGAAAAACTGTTTTTT. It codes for CASSYGSEKLFF.

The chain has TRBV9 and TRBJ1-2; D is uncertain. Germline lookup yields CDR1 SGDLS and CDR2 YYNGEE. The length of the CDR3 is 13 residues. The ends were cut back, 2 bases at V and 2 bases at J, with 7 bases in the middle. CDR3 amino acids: CASSVSLNYGYTF. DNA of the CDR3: TGTGCCAGCAGCGTGAGCTTAAACTATGGCTACACCTTC.